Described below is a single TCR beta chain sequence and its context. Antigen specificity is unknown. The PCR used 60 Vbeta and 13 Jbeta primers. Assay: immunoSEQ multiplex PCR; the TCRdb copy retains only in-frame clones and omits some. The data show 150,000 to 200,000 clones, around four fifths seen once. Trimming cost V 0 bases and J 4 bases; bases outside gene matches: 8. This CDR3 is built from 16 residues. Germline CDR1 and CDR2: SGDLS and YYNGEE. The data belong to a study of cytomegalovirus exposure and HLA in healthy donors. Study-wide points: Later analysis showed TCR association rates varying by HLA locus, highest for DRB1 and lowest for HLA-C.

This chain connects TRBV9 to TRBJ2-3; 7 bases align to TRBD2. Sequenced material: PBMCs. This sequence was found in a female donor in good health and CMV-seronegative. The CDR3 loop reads CASSVEVGGRSDTQYF. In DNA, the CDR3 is TGTGCCAGCAGCGTAGAGGTGGGGGGGAGGTCAGATACGCAGTATTTT.